This entry lists 7 T cell receptor beta chains sequenced from one sample in a study of cytomegalovirus exposure and HLA in healthy donors. With 60 Vbeta and 13 Jbeta primers, the PCR was carried out. The data were produced by immunoSEQ multiplex PCR, yet TCRdb's version contains in-frame clones alone and is incomplete. This table holds around 150,000 clones, about two thirds found once. Sequenced sample: PBMCs. These receptors were taken from a man aged 25 to 40 in good health and CMV-seropositive.

The count of this clone is one. The chain carries TRBV5-4 and TRBJ2-5, with 7 positions matching TRBD2. Trimming cost V 4 bases and J 4 bases; bases outside gene matches: 7. The CDR3 extends over 14 amino acids. CDR1 is SGHNT, CDR2 YYREEE, per germline (reference sequence). Written as DNA, the CDR3 is TGTGCCAGCAGCACCCTGAGCGGGGTAGAGACCCAGTACTTC. Encoded protein: CASSTLSGVETQYF.

This chain joins TRBV28 and TRBJ2-1, with 7 bases identical to TRBD2. CDR1 is MDHEN and CDR2 is SYDVKM in the germline V gene. The ends lost 7 bases at V and 8 bases at J; junction bases unmatched: 8. CDR3 length: 13 residues. The DNA for the CDR3 is TGTGCCAGCAAACAAGGCGGGAGCGATGAGCAGTTCTTC. Translation gives CASKQGGSDEQFF.

Concerning this clone: Relative to the germline gene, one junction end is altered; a read error may explain this. The chain joins TRBV19 to TRBJ2-1, with D tentatively TRBD2 (7 bases). This CDR3 contains 13 residues. CDR1 and CDR2 (germline): LNHDA, SQIVND (reference sequence). In nucleotides, the CDR3 is TGTGCCAGTAGTCCCCAGGGGAGGGCCGAAACGCTCTTC. This sequence encodes CASSPQGRAETLF.

In its sample, this clone was seen once. This chain joins TRBV10-1 and TRBJ2-2, with 8 bases matching TRBD2. The V segment lost 6 bases and the J segment 1 base; nucleotides outside the gene matches: 4. Germline loops: CDR1 WNHNN, CDR2 SYGVQD (reference sequence). The CDR3 runs 15 residues. The CDR3 region is CASSSGTRNTGELFF. CDR3 coding DNA: TGCGCCAGCAGCTCCGGGACTAGGAACACCGGGGAGCTGTTTTTT.

The chain links TRBV11-2 to TRBJ1-2, with D perhaps TRBD1 (5 bases). V dropped 4 bases and J dropped 2 bases, with 20 bases sitting between them. There are 17 residues in the CDR3. The germline V gene has CDR1 SGHAT and CDR2 FQNNGV. CDR3 amino acids: CASSSPPPGVGNYGYTF. The CDR3 nucleotides read TGTGCCAGCAGCTCACCCCCTCCGGGGGTTGGGAACTATGGCTACACCTTC.

The V call is TRBV7-3, the J call TRBJ1-1; D may be TRBD1 (6 bases). Germline V CDR1 and CDR2: SGHTA, FQGTGA. Between the trimmed V and J ends, which lost 4 bases and 4 bases, there was a span of 10 bases. The CDR3 has 13 residues. CDR3 sequence reads: CASSSGGSTEAFF. The CDR3 DNA sequence: TGTGCCAGCAGCTCGGGGGGCAGCACTGAAGCTTTCTTT.

The V call is TRBV6-1, the J call TRBJ2-1, with D possibly matching TRBD1 (6 bases). V gave up 2 bases and J gave up 7 bases, with 12 bases separating them. Germline CDR1 MNHNS, CDR2 SASEGT. The CDR3 runs to 14 residues. The CDR3 loop is CASSELQGWNEQFF. CDR3 coding DNA: TGTGCCAGCAGTGAACTTCAGGGGTGGAATGAGCAGTTCTTC.